These 30 T cell receptor beta chains came from one sample sequenced in a study of Ad26.COV2.S vaccination and SARS-CoV-2 variants. Clones were sequenced by immunoSEQ multiplex PCR, and TCRdb holds only the in-frame ones, with some missing. The repertoire holds 300,000 to 450,000 clones, with about 85% as singletons. Treatment meaning: some 19 received Ad26.COV2.S at low or high dose, single or two shots; 5 received placebo; per-sample allocation not given. Sample collection was performed on day 63 after the first vaccine or placebo injection. The sequencing used peripheral blood, collected in a trial of Ad26.COV2.S vaccine versus placebo. These receptors came from a person aged 18 to 59 who received the Ad26.COV2.S COVID-19 vaccine or a placebo.

The J gene is TRBJ2-7, the V gene TRBV9; weak D call: TRBD1 (5 bases). The CDR3 has 16 residues. Germline CDR1 reads SGDLS; CDR2 reads YYNGEE. V dropped 0 bases and J dropped 0 bases, with 13 bases sitting between them. This chain's CDR3 is CASSVGGSKTSYEQYF. In DNA, the CDR3 is TGTGCCAGCAGCGTAGGGGGCAGCAAAACCTCCTACGAGCAGTACTTC.

This clone came up a few times. This chain connects TRBV11-3 to TRBJ2-3, with TRBD2 as a possible D gene (7 bases). V was trimmed by 6 bases and J by 3 bases, leaving 16 bases between them. This CDR3 has 15 amino acids. Germline V CDR1 and CDR2: SGHNT, YENEEA. The CDR3 sequence is CASSEGGGRTDTQYF. CDR3 DNA sequence: TGTGCCAGCAGTGAGGGGGGAGGGAGAACAGATACGCAGTATTTT.

J is TRBJ2-1 and V is TRBV30; no definite D call. V lost 4 bases to trimming and J lost 13 bases, with 14 bases between them. This CDR3 is built from 11 residues. CDR1 is GTSNPN, CDR2 SVGIG, per germline (reference sequence). CDR3 loop: CAWTSTPNQFF. CDR3 nucleotides: TGTGCCTGGACATCGACACCTAACCAGTTCTTC.

The chain is built from TRBV23-1 and TRBJ2-7; D is uncertain. TRBV23-1 is labeled an ORF, and its function is uncertain. The CDR3 extends over 18 amino acids. V lost 0 bases, J lost 2 bases, and 20 bases lay in between. CDR3: CASSQSPPLWKGPYEQYF. CDR3 nucleotide sequence: TGCGCCAGCAGTCAATCTCCTCCTCTCTGGAAAGGACCCTACGAGCAGTACTTC.

The genes are TRBV5-8 and TRBJ2-3; the match to TRBD2 covers 7 bases. The germline V gene has CDR1 SGHTS and CDR2 YDEGEE. This CDR3 is 16 amino acids long. Losses at the gene ends were 4 bases for V and 7 bases for J; bases not matched to a gene: 15. The chain's CDR3 is CASSLTGGRSGYTQYF. CDR3 sequence (DNA): TGTGCCAGCAGCCTCACCGGGGGGAGGTCGGGATATACGCAGTATTTT.

This rearrangement joins TRBV15 to TRBJ2-7, with D uncertain. This CDR3 has 12 amino acids. Germline CDR1 LNHNV, CDR2 YYDKDF (reference sequence). V was clipped by 0 bases and J by 6 bases, with 6 bases between them. As DNA, the CDR3 is TGTGCCACCAGCAGAGATTGGGCCGAGCAGTACTTC. Its translation is CATSRDWAEQYF.

The chain is built from TRBV27 and TRBJ2-1; the D is unclear. The CDR3 has 14 amino acids. Germline V gene data show CDR1 as MNHEY and CDR2 as SMNVEV (reference sequence). V was shortened by 4 bases and J by 10 bases, with 17 bases between the two germline ends. CDR3 sequence: CASSSHLRMREQFF. Here the CDR3 DNA reads TGTGCCAGCAGTTCCCACCTGAGAATGCGAGAGCAGTTCTTC.

This clone was found once. This chain joins TRBV3-1 (or the pseudogene TRBV3-2) and TRBJ2-7, with D hard to call. The length of the CDR3 is 13 residues. With 3 bases removed from V and 6 bases from J, the gap between germline ends came to 12 bases. The germline V gene has CDR1 LGHDT and CDR2 YNNKEL (reference sequence). The chain's CDR3 is CASSHRARAEQYF. The CDR3 bases are TGTGCCAGCAGCCACAGAGCCCGTGCCGAGCAGTACTTC.

This chain joins TRBV7-2 and TRBJ2-5, with 8 bases that match TRBD1. The CDR3 contains 18 residues. In germline, CDR1 is SGHTA, CDR2 FQGNSA. The junction had 15 bases not matched to a gene; V was cut back by 1 base and J by 5 bases. The CDR3 DNA reads TGTGCCAGCAGCTTAGTATTGCAGGGGGCGGGATCAAGGGAGACCCAGTACTTC. It encodes CASSLVLQGAGSRETQYF.

At least ten counts were recorded for this clone. The chain couples TRBV7-7 to TRBJ2-7, with D tentatively TRBD2 (5 bases). The CDR3 has 14 residues. Germline CDR1 SSHAT, CDR2 FNYEAQ (reference sequence). V dropped 1 base and J dropped 3 bases, with 10 bases sitting between them. CDR3 region: CASSLGTEGYEQYF. The CDR3 DNA sequence: TGTGCCAGCAGCTTAGGGACCGAGGGCTACGAGCAGTACTTC.

This chain uses TRBV13 with TRBJ1-2; no firm D call. The germline V and J ends were trimmed by 3 bases and 3 bases, with 5 bases remaining between them. The germline CDR1 and CDR2 sequences are PRHDT and FYEKMQ (reference sequence). The CDR3 consists of 12 residues. Here the CDR3 DNA reads TGTGCCAGCAGCTTCCGGGACTATGGCTACACCTTC. This encodes CASSFRDYGYTF.

The chain carries TRBV14 and TRBJ2-3; D not certain. The germline V gene encodes CDR1 SGHDN and CDR2 FVKESK. V was trimmed by 2 bases and J by 4 bases, leaving 7 bases between them. This CDR3 has 13 amino acids. The CDR3, as DNA: TGTGCCAGCAGCCAAATAGGTCCAGATACGCAGTATTTT. This translates into CASSQIGPDTQYF.

The rearrangement links TRBV30 to TRBJ2-7; the D gene could be TRBD1 or TRBD2 (5 bases each). Germline CDR1 reads GTSNPN; CDR2 reads SVGIG (reference sequence). CDR3 size: 19 residues. Trimming left V 0 bases short and J 8 bases short, with 32 bases between. The CDR3 DNA sequence: TGTGCCTGGAGTGTATCGTATATGGAATCCCCTCGGGGCGGAACAAAGCAGTACTTC. It codes for CAWSVSYMESPRGGTKQYF.

V gene TRBV5-8 combines with J gene TRBJ1-2; 7 positions match TRBD1. Germline CDR1 is SGHTS and CDR2 is YDEGEE. Unmatched junction bases numbered 5, after V lost 2 bases and J lost 7 bases. This CDR3 comprises 13 residues. CDR3 protein: CASSLGGGVGYTF. CDR3 coding DNA: TGTGCCAGCAGCTTAGGAGGGGGCGTTGGCTACACCTTC.

The chain carries TRBV18 and TRBJ2-7; no reliable D call. Trimming stripped 4 bases from V and 5 bases from J, with 12 bases between. This CDR3 region has 13 residues. Germline V lookup: CDR1 KGHSH, CDR2 LQKENI. This CDR3 reads CASSLGRDHEQYF. The CDR3 nucleotides are TGTGCCAGCTCACTAGGGCGCGACCACGAGCAGTACTTC.

This chain links TRBV12-5 with TRBJ2-3; 11 bases are a match to TRBD1. V was clipped by 5 bases and J by 8 bases; unmatched bases: 15. The CDR3 consists of 17 residues. The germline V gene has CDR1 LGHNT and CDR2 FRNRAP. The CDR3 DNA sequence: TGTGCTAGTGGTCCCCCCCCGGGACAGGGGGAGGAGGTTACGCAGTATTTT. Translated, it gives CASGPPPGQGEEVTQYF.

The chain has TRBV13 and TRBJ2-2; D call uncertain. Germline V lookup: CDR1 PRHDT, CDR2 FYEKMQ (reference sequence). Trimming removed 1 base at V and 2 bases at J, with 5 bases between. This CDR3 has 14 amino acids. In nucleotides, the CDR3 is TGTGCCAGCAGCTTAGACTTCAACACCGGGGAGCTGTTTTTT. Encoded protein: CASSLDFNTGELFF.

Here the CDR3 DNA reads TGTGCCTGGAGTGTACTCCCCTATGGCTACACCTTC. It encodes CAWSVLPYGYTF. The chain is built from TRBV30 and TRBJ1-2; D is undetermined. Between the trimmed V and J ends, which lost 0 bases and 4 bases, there was a span of 6 bases. This CDR3 is 12 amino acids long. CDR1 GTSNPN and CDR2 SVGIG come from the germline V gene (reference sequence).

This sequence joins TRBV9 and TRBJ2-2; 8 bases agree with TRBD2. Germline V gene sequence: CDR1 SGDLS, CDR2 YYNGEE. This CDR3 spans 17 amino acids. After removal of 6 bases from V and 6 bases from J, the junction contained 16 bases not matched to a gene. The CDR3 region is CASTNGHGGAFSGELFF. In DNA, the CDR3 is TGTGCCAGCACCAACGGGCACGGGGGGGCATTCTCCGGGGAGCTGTTTTTT.

V is TRBV13 and J is TRBJ2-5; D may be TRBD1 (6 bases). This CDR3 has 15 residues. Trimming took 3 bases from V and 2 from J, leaving 13 bases between them. Germline V lookup: CDR1 PRHDT, CDR2 FYEKMQ (reference sequence). The CDR3 is CASSFTGKGQETQYF. The CDR3 nucleotides read TGTGCCAGCAGCTTTACAGGGAAGGGGCAAGAGACCCAGTACTTC.

J is TRBJ2-3 and V is TRBV20-1, with a possible D match to TRBD1 (6 bases). CDR3 length: 14 residues. The V end lost 3 bases, the J end lost 2 bases, and 12 bases lay between the germline ends. In germline, CDR1 is DFQATT, CDR2 SNEGSKA (reference sequence). CDR3 bases: TGCAGTGCTAGTCTACAGGGTAACACAGATACGCAGTATTTT. As protein: CSASLQGNTDTQYF.

This clone has only a few counts. The V and J genes are TRBV5-8 and TRBJ2-4; the match to TRBD1 covers 7 bases. Germline values: CDR1 SGHTS, CDR2 YDEGEE. This CDR3 has 17 residues. V trimming: 4 bases; J trimming: 1 base; junction bases outside the gene matches: 11. The CDR3 coding sequence is TGTGCCAGCAGCATACCAGGGGGTTCGATCGCCAAAAACATTCAGTACTTC. Translation gives CASSIPGGSIAKNIQYF.

The chain couples TRBV2 to TRBJ1-2, with no clear D. The CDR3 is 13 amino acids. V was shortened by 1 base and J by 4 bases, with 7 bases between the two germline ends. Germline V lookup: CDR1 SNHLY, CDR2 FYNNEI. The CDR3 here is CASSEGIVYGYTF. The CDR3 region has the DNA TGTGCCAGCAGTGAAGGTATAGTCTATGGCTACACCTTC.

The J gene is TRBJ2-7, the V gene TRBV5-8; the D call may be TRBD1 or TRBD2 (5 bases each). In germline, CDR1 is SGHTS, CDR2 YDEGEE. The CDR3 runs to 15 residues. V was clipped by 4 bases and J by 1 base, with 15 bases between them. CDR3 in DNA: TGTGCCAGCAGCACGAATCCGGGACGGTCCTACGAGCAGTACTTC. Amino acids: CASSTNPGRSYEQYF.

The J gene is TRBJ2-1, the V gene TRBV5-1; no clear D. Germline lookup yields CDR1 SGHRS and CDR2 YFSETQ. This CDR3 has 15 residues. Between the trimmed V and J ends, which lost 6 bases and 2 bases, there was a span of 15 bases. The CDR3 here is CASNRDAQTYNEQFF. In DNA, the CDR3 is TGCGCCAGCAACCGTGACGCACAAACCTACAATGAGCAGTTCTTC.

The chain uses TRBV7-2 and TRBJ2-7; D gene unclear. Trimming took 5 bases from V and 0 from J, leaving 17 bases between them. Germline V CDR1 and CDR2: SGHTA, FQGNSA. The CDR3 loop spans 16 amino acids. CDR3 coding DNA: TGTGCCAGCAGCCGCCTGGCGGCACTTTTCTCCTACGAGCAGTACTTC. Translation: CASSRLAALFSYEQYF.

The chain couples TRBV4-1 to TRBJ2-1, with D maybe TRBD2 (5 bases). In germline, CDR1 is MGHRA, CDR2 YSYEKL. The ends were cut back, 0 bases at V and 5 bases at J, with 8 bases in the middle. The CDR3 is 14 residues long. CDR3 residues: CASSQDQLDNEQFF. The CDR3 DNA sequence: TGCGCCAGCAGCCAAGATCAACTAGACAATGAGCAGTTCTTC.

The V call is TRBV7-2, the J call TRBJ2-1; unclear D gene. The CDR3 is made up of 16 amino acids. Germline CDR1 reads SGHTA; CDR2 reads FQGNSA. The germline V and J ends were trimmed by 1 base and 1 base, with 11 bases remaining between them. CDR3: CASSLEGLRSYNEQFF. CDR3 in DNA: TGTGCCAGCAGCTTAGAAGGGCTCCGATCCTACAATGAGCAGTTCTTC.

The V call is TRBV7-9, the J call TRBJ2-2; D gene unclear. V shed 1 base and J shed 6 bases, with 6 bases lying between them. Per the germline V gene, CDR1 is SEHNR and CDR2 is FQNEAQ (reference sequence). The CDR3 length is 13 residues. The CDR3 DNA reads TGTGCCAGCAGCTTAGGACACGCCGGGGAGCTGTTTTTT. Amino acid sequence: CASSLGHAGELFF.

This chain uses TRBV13 with TRBJ2-1; 12 bases are shared with TRBD2. The CDR3 has 16 amino acids. The V gene end was trimmed by 1 base and the J gene end by 6 bases; junction bases not matched to a gene: 4. Germline V CDR1 and CDR2: PRHDT, FYEKMQ (reference sequence). CDR3 protein: CASSLETSGSSNEQFF. DNA of the CDR3: TGTGCCAGCAGCTTAGAGACTAGCGGGAGTTCCAATGAGCAGTTCTTC.